There are a few counts of the clone carrying this T cell receptor beta chain. Antigen: not known. This sample is drawn from a study of beta chain features in type 1 diabetes. The collection from each donor was one heparinised blood draw averaging around 120 mL. Via the markers CD45RO/CCR7/CD25/CD127/CD95/CD27, stem cell-like memory, regulatory, central memory and naive CD4+ cells were sorted. All of the isolated RNA was reverse transcribed, so expressed TCRB transcripts were sequenced. The protocol was immunoSEQ multiplex PCR, while the TCRdb copy is restricted to in-frame clones and leaves out a portion. The table has 500,000 to 700,000 clones, about 14% seen once. This CDR3 region has 13 residues. Per the germline V gene, CDR1 is SGHNT and CDR2 is YYREEE (reference sequence). Trimming shortened V by 1 base and J by 8 bases, and 10 bases separated the two germline ends. Points from the study as a whole: In patients and controls equally, PCR might favor templates that are shorter.

The origin of this receptor is a man between 18 and 35 years old in good health. Sequencing was carried out using naive CD4+ T cells from blood. This chain uses TRBV5-4 with TRBJ2-1; D gene ambiguous. CDR3 sequence: CASSLSVGHEQFF. The CDR3 region has the DNA TGTGCCAGCAGCTTGTCTGTCGGCCATGAGCAGTTCTTC.